A single sample is the source of the 22 T cell receptor beta chains below, sequenced in a study of Ad26.COV2.S vaccination and SARS-CoV-2 variants. Treatment: over 15 received Ad26.COV2.S at low or high dose, single or two shots; 5 received placebo; per-sample allocation not given. The samples were gathered on day 63 after the first injection of vaccine or placebo. TCRdb's copy holds only in-frame clones and misses some; the assay was immunoSEQ multiplex PCR. The table has roughly 390,000 clones, more than 85% seen once; the top ten hold 3.5%. Sequenced here: peripheral blood, sampled in a trial of Ad26.COV2.S vaccine versus placebo. The source is a person between 18 and 65 years old who received the Ad26.COV2.S COVID-19 vaccine or a placebo.

The J gene is TRBJ1-2, the V gene TRBV5-6; tentative D call: TRBD1 (5 bases). Trimming took off 4 bases at V and 4 bases at J, with 14 bases between the two ends. Germline CDR1 reads SGHDT; CDR2 reads YYEEEE. The CDR3 has 14 amino acids. The CDR3 loop is CASSPQGQVYGYTF. CDR3 in DNA: TGTGCCAGCAGCCCACAAGGACAAGTCTATGGCTACACCTTC.

The V and J genes are TRBV9 and TRBJ2-3; 8 bases align to TRBD2. This CDR3 contains 15 residues. Germline CDR1 reads SGDLS; CDR2 reads YYNGEE. With V trimmed by 1 base and J by 6 bases, 7 bases remained unmatched. Here the CDR3 DNA reads TGTGCCAGCAGCGTATTTGGGCCTAGCGGGGATACGCAGTATTTT. As protein: CASSVFGPSGDTQYF.

This chain uses TRBV7-2 with TRBJ1-4; 8 bases line up with TRBD1. With 5 bases clipped from V and 8 bases from J, the junction kept 7 bases outside the gene matches. Germline V lookup: CDR1 SGHTA, CDR2 FQGNSA. There are 14 residues in the CDR3. The chain's CDR3 is CASSLDRAGEKLFF. The CDR3 DNA sequence: TGTGCCAGCAGCCTGGACAGGGCGGGAGAAAAACTGTTTTTT.

This CDR3 is CASSLGPGDTQYF. The CDR3 DNA sequence: TGTGCCAGCAGTCTAGGACCGGGGGATACGCAGTATTTT. This chain links TRBV12-3 or TRBV12-4 with TRBJ2-3, with D tentatively TRBD2 (5 bases). The CDR3 is made up of 13 amino acids. Trimming pared 5 bases from V and 6 bases from J, leaving 12 bases between.

The chain has TRBV10-2 and TRBJ2-2; 13 positions match TRBD2. V lost 3 bases to trimming and J lost 3 bases; unmatched junction nucleotides: 4. Germline CDR1 reads WSHSY; CDR2 reads SAAADI. The CDR3 totals 17 residues. The CDR3 is CASSDGTSGVDTGELFF. Here the CDR3 DNA reads TGCGCCAGCAGTGACGGGACTAGCGGGGTCGACACCGGGGAGCTGTTTTTT.

This clone was detected only once. The gene calls are TRBV5-1 and TRBJ2-3; the D call may be TRBD1 or TRBD2 (5 bases each). There are 14 residues in the CDR3. V was shortened by 6 bases and J by 2 bases, with 13 bases between the two germline ends. Germline CDR1 and CDR2: SGHRS and YFSETQ. The CDR3 loop is CASTVGTITDTQYF. The CDR3 DNA is TGCGCCAGCACAGTCGGGACGATCACAGATACGCAGTATTTT.

The V and J genes are TRBV6-5 and TRBJ1-1; 8 nucleotides match TRBD1. CDR3 size: 13 residues. Trimming removed 4 bases from V and 7 bases from J; junction bases left unmatched: 5. The germline gives CDR1 MNHEY, CDR2 SVGAGI. The CDR3 spells CASSLGQGGEAFF. The CDR3 bases are TGTGCCAGCAGTTTAGGACAGGGAGGTGAAGCTTTCTTT.

The chain has TRBV7-9 and TRBJ1-3, with D unresolved. The CDR3 covers 13 residues. V was clipped by 2 bases and J by 2 bases, with 4 bases between them. The V gene's germline CDR1 is SEHNR and CDR2 FQNEAQ (reference sequence). Here the CDR3 DNA reads TGTGCCAGCAGCTTATTGGCTGGAAACACCATATATTTT. Its translation: CASSLLAGNTIYF.

The CDR3 protein is CASSIGLRYTF. The DNA for the CDR3 is TGTGCCAGTAGTATAGGGTTGCGCTACACCTTC. The rearrangement uses TRBV19 and TRBJ1-2; unclear D gene. The CDR3 runs to 11 residues. Germline V CDR1 and CDR2: LNHDA, SQIVND (reference sequence). V was cut by 1 base and J by 9 bases, with 6 bases left in between.

This sequence joins TRBV19 and TRBJ1-1, with a tentative D call TRBD1 (6 bases). Germline loops: CDR1 LNHDA, CDR2 SQIVND (reference sequence). V gave up 1 base and J gave up 5 bases, with 14 bases separating them. There are 15 residues in the CDR3. The chain's CDR3 is CASSIGSQGSTEAFF. CDR3 sequence (DNA): TGTGCCAGTAGTATAGGATCACAGGGTTCAACTGAAGCTTTCTTT. Filled out from reference TRBV19 and TRBJ1-1, the complete variable domain reads DGGITQSPKYLFRKEGQNVTLSCEQNLNHDAMYWYRQDPGQGLRLIYYSQIVNDFQKGDIAEGYSVSREKKESFPLTVTSAQKNPTAFYLCASSIGSQGSTEAFFGQGTRLTVV.

The chain carries TRBV7-9 and TRBJ1-1; D possibly corresponds to TRBD1 (6 bases). V lost 4 bases and J lost 4, with 10 bases in between. The germline V gene has CDR1 SEHNR and CDR2 FQNEAQ (reference sequence). CDR3 length: 13 amino acids. DNA for the CDR3: TGTGCCAGCAGCTCGGAAGGGGGCACTGAAGCTTTCTTT. Translated, it gives CASSSEGGTEAFF.

The chain uses TRBV21-1 and TRBJ2-3. TRBV21-1 is annotated as a pseudogene. The length of the CDR3 is 15 residues. CDR3 amino acids: CASSKVFASTDTQYF. The CDR3 region has the DNA TGTGCCAGCAGCAAAGTATTCGCTAGCACAGATACGCAGTATTTT.

This chain links TRBV7-2 with TRBJ2-5, with D uncertain. CDR3 length: 15 residues. V shed 3 bases and J shed 4 bases, with 15 bases lying between them. CDR1 and CDR2 (germline): SGHTA, FQGNSA. The CDR3 DNA follows: TGTGCCAGCAGCTTTCGGACGGCCCTCGGAGAGACCCAGTACTTC. Translated, it gives CASSFRTALGETQYF.

A remark on this clone: Other DNA sequences in this specimen translate into the identical CDR3. The J gene is TRBJ2-7, the V gene TRBV7-2, with a weak D call TRBD2 (7 bases). Per the germline V gene, CDR1 is SGHTA and CDR2 is FQGNSA. This CDR3 spans 14 amino acids. Trimming took off 0 bases at V and 2 bases at J, with 8 bases between the two ends. The CDR3 is CASSLAGGPYEQYF. The CDR3 DNA reads as TGTGCCAGCAGCTTAGCGGGGGGGCCCTACGAGCAGTACTTC.

The chain combines TRBV3-1 (or the pseudogene TRBV3-2) with TRBJ1-1; D remains ambiguous. Germline V CDR1 and CDR2: LGHDT, YNNKEL (reference sequence). The CDR3 length is 13 residues. The germline V and J ends were trimmed by 4 bases and 2 bases, with 8 bases remaining between them. The CDR3 spells CASSLLENTEAFF. CDR3 coding DNA: TGTGCCAGCAGCCTTTTGGAAAACACTGAAGCTTTCTTT.

The rearrangement links TRBV5-4 to TRBJ2-6; TRBD1 is a possible D gene (5 bases). Trimming took 6 bases from V and 3 from J, leaving 10 bases between them. Germline CDR1 reads SGHNT; CDR2 reads YYREEE (reference sequence). This CDR3 is built from 14 residues. CDR3 in DNA: TGTGCCAGCACTTCAGACAGTGGGGCCAACGTCCTGACTTTC. This encodes CASTSDSGANVLTF.

The V gene is TRBV6-6, the J gene TRBJ1-3, with no clear D. This CDR3 contains 15 residues. Germline-derived CDR1 and CDR2 are MNHNY and SVGAGI (reference sequence). The V and J ends lost 0 bases and 0 bases respectively, with 6 bases between them. DNA of the CDR3: TGTGCCAGCAGTTACTCTTTAAGCTCTGGAAACACCATATATTTT. It translates to CASSYSLSSGNTIYF.

The V gene is TRBV30, the J gene TRBJ1-2; D call uncertain. The germline gives CDR1 GTSNPN, CDR2 SVGIG (reference sequence). Trimming took off 0 bases at V and 4 bases at J, with 9 bases between the two ends. The CDR3 is made up of 13 amino acids. The CDR3 is CAWSVDRPYGYTF. The CDR3 DNA follows: TGTGCCTGGAGTGTAGATAGGCCCTATGGCTACACCTTC. Using reference TRBV30 and TRBJ1-2 for the parts outside the CDR3, the full variable domain is SQTIHQWPATLVQPVGSPLSLECTVEGTSNPNLYWYRQAAGRGLQLLFYSVGIGQISSEVPQNLSASRPQDRQFILSSKKLLLSDSGFYLCAWSVDRPYGYTFGSGTRLTVV.

The table lists this clone with a few counts. CDR3 nucleotide sequence: TGTGCCAGCAGCTTATTACTGGGGGCGCAGTATTTT. Amino acid sequence: CASSLLLGAQYF. The chain is built from TRBV7-9 and TRBJ2-3; D tentatively reads TRBD1 or TRBD2 (5 bases each). The V end lost 2 bases, the J end lost 10 bases, and 10 bases lay between the germline ends. CDR1 SEHNR and CDR2 FQNEAQ come from the germline V gene (reference sequence). The CDR3 is made up of 12 amino acids.

The chain joins TRBV11-3 to TRBJ2-5; 13 nucleotides agree with TRBD2. Germline CDR1 reads SGHNT; CDR2 reads YENEEA. This CDR3 has 17 residues. J gave up 5 bases and V 5 bases, and 11 bases lay outside the gene matches. Here the CDR3 reads CASSLGLAGEVTETQYF. The CDR3 bases are TGTGCCAGCAGCCTCGGACTAGCGGGGGAAGTCACGGAGACCCAGTACTTC.

The chain carries TRBV6-1 and TRBJ2-1; tentative D call: TRBD2 (7 bases). V dropped 4 bases and J dropped 4 bases, with 17 bases sitting between them. This CDR3 is built from 16 residues. Germline CDR1 reads MNHNS; CDR2 reads SASEGT. CDR3 nucleotides: TGTGCCAGCAGTGGCGCTGGGGGGGCAAGATACAATGAGCAGTTCTTC. Its protein product is CASSGAGGARYNEQFF.

This clone was seen more than once but under ten times. The chain recombines TRBV12-3 or TRBV12-4 with TRBJ2-1; 7 nucleotides line up with TRBD1. The CDR3 loop spans 12 amino acids. V shed 7 bases, J shed 7 bases, and the junction held 4 bases outside the gene matches. CDR3 bases: TGTGCCAGCACAGACAGGGCGAATGAGCAGTTCTTC. It yields the protein CASTDRANEQFF.